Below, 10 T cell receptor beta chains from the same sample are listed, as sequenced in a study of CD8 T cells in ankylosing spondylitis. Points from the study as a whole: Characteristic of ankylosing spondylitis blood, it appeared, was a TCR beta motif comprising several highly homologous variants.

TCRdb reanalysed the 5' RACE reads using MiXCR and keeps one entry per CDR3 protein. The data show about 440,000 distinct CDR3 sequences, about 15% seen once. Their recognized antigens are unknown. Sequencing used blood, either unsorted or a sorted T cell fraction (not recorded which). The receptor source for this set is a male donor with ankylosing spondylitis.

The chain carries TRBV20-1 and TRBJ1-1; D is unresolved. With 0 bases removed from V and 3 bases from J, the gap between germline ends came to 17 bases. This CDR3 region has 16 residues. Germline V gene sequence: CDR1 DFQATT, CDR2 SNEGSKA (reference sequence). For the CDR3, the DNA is TGCAGTGCTAGAGAAGTGCGTGGTGGCCGACACACTGAAGCTTTCTTT. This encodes CSAREVRGGRHTEAFF.

The CDR3 reads CASSWGQGQETQYF. DNA of the CDR3: TGCGCCAGCAGCTGGGGACAGGGTCAAGAGACCCAGTACTTC. The chain recombines TRBV5-1 with TRBJ2-5, with 9 bases fitting TRBD1. CDR1 and CDR2 (germline): SGHRS, YFSETQ. The CDR3 is 14 residues long. V lost 3 bases and J lost 2; bases outside the gene matches: 2.

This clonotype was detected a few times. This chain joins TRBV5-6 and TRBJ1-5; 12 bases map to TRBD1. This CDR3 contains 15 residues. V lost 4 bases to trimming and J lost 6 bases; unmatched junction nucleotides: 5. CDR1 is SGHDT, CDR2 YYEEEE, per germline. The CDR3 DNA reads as TGTGCCAGCAGCGCCGGGACAGGGGGCGGTCAGCCCCAGCATTTT. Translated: CASSAGTGGGQPQHF.

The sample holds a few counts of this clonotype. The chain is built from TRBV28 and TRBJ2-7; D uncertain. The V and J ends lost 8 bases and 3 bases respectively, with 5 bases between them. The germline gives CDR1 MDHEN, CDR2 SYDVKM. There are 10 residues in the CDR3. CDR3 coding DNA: TGTGCCAGCGGGGACTACGAGCAGTACTTC. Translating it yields CASGDYEQYF.

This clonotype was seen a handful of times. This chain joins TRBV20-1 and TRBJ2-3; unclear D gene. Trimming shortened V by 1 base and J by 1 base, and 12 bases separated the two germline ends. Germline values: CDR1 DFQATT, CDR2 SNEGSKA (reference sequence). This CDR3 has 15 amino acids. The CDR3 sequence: CSARGWDWGTDTQYF. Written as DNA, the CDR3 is TGCAGTGCTAGAGGATGGGATTGGGGCACAGATACGCAGTATTTT.

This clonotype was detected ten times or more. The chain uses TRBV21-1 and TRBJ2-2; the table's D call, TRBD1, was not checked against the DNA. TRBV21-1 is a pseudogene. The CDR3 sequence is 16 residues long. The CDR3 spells CASTPIGTGKTGELFF. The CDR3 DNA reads TGTGCCAGCACTCCAATCGGGACAGGGAAAACCGGGGAGCTGTTTTTT.

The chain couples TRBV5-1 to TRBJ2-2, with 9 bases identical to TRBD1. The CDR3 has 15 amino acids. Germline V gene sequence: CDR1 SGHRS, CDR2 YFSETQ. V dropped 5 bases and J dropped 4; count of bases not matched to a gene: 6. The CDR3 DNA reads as TGCGCCAGCAGATCCGGGACAGGGACCACCGGGGAGCTGTTTTTT. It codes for CASRSGTGTTGELFF.

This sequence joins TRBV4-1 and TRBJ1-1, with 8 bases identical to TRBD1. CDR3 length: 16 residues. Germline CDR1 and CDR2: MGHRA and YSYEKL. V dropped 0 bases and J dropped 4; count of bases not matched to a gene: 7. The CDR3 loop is CASSQESQGASTEAFF. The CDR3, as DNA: TGCGCCAGCAGCCAAGAAAGCCAGGGGGCGAGCACTGAAGCTTTCTTT.

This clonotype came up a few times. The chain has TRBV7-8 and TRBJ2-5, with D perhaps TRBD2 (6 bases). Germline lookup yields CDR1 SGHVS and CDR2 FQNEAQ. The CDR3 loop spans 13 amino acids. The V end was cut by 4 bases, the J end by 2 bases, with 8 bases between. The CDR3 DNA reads TGTGCCAGCAGCTGGAGGGTGCAAGAGACCCAGTACTTC. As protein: CASSWRVQETQYF.

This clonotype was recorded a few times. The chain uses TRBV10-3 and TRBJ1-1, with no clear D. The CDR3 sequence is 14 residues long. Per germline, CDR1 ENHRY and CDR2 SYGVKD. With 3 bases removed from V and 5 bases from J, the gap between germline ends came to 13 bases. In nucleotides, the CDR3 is TGTGCCATCAGTGATGTCCAACGGAGGACTGAAGCTTTCTTT. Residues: CAISDVQRRTEAFF.